Described below is a single TCR beta chain sequence and its context. The sample belongs to a study of blood T cells in healthy people across ages. Study-level information: Using template switching, researchers captured about one barcoded beta molecule for each two T cells.

A second roughly 6 to 12 cycle PCR used barcoded and J-beta primers. TCRdb reanalysed the 5' RACE reads using MiXCR and keeps one entry per CDR3 protein. This sample carries 1.5 million to 2 million distinct CDR3 sequences, about 50% of them seen once, and the ten largest clones take approximately 2.1%. Germline CDR1 is DFQATT and CDR2 is SNEGSKA (reference sequence). V lost 6 bases, J lost 4 bases, and 22 bases lay in between. This CDR3 is built from 15 residues. The receptor's source is a woman aged 40 to 55 in good health. The rearrangement uses TRBV20-1 and TRBJ2-7; D is unclear. Sequenced: blood. CDR3 loop: CSANRPQGLGYEQYF. DNA of the CDR3: TGCAGTGCGAATCGGCCCCAAGGGCTCGGGTACGAGCAGTACTTC.